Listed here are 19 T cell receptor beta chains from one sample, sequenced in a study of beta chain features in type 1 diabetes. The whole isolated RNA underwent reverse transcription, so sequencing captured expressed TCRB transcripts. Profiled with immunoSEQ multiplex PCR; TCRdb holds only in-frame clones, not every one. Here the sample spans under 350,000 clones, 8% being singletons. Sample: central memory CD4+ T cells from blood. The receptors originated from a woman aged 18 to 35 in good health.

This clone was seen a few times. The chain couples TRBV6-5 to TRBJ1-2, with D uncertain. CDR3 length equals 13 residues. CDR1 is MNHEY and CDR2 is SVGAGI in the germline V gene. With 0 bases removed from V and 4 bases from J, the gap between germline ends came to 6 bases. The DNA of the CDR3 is TGTGCCAGCAGTTACTCAACACGCTATGGCTACACCTTC. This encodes CASSYSTRYGYTF.

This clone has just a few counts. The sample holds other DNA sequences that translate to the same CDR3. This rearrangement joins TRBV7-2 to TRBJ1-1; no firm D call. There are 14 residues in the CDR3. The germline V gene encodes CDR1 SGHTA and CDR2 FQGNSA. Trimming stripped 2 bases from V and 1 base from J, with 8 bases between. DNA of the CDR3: TGTGCCAGCAGCTTACAAGGAACGAACACTGAAGCTTTCTTT. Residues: CASSLQGTNTEAFF.

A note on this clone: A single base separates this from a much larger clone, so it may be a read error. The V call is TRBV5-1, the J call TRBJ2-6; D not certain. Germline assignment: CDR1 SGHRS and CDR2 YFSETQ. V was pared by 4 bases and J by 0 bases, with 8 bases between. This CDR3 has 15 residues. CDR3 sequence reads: CASSAEVSGANVLTF. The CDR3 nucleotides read TGCGCCAGCAGCGCCGAGGTCTCTGGGGCCAACGTCCTGACTTTC.

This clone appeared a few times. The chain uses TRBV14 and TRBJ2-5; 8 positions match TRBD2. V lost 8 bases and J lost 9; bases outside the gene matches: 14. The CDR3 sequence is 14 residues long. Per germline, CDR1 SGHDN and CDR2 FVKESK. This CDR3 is CASAIAGSRSSQYF. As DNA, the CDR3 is TGTGCCAGCGCCATAGCGGGATCGCGGTCGTCCCAGTACTTC. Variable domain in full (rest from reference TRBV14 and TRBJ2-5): EAGVTQFPSHSVIEKGQTVTLRCDPISGHDNLYWYRRVMGKEIKFLLHFVKESKQDESGMPNNRFLAERTGGTYSTLKVQPAELEDSGVYFCASAIAGSRSSQYFGPGTRLLVL.

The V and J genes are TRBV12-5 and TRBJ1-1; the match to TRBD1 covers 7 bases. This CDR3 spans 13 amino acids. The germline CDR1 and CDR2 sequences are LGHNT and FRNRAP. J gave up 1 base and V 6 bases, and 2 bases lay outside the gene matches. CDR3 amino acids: CASGQGGNTEAFF. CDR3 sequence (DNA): TGTGCTAGTGGGCAGGGGGGGAACACTGAAGCTTTCTTT.

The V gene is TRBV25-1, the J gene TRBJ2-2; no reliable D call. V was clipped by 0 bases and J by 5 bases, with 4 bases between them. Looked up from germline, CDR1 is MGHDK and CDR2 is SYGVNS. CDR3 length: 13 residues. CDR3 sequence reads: CASSEYGTGELFF. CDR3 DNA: TGTGCCAGCAGTGAATACGGGACCGGGGAGCTGTTTTTT.

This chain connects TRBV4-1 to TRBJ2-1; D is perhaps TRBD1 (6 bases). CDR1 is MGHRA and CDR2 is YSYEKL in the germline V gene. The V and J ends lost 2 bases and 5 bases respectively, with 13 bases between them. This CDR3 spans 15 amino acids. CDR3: CASSQPRTVDNEQFF. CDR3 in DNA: TGCGCCAGCAGCCAACCCCGGACAGTCGACAATGAGCAGTTCTTC.

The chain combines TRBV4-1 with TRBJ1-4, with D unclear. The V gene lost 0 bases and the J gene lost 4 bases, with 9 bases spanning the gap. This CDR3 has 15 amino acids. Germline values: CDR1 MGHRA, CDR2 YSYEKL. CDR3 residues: CASSQDRILNEKLFF. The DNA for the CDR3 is TGCGCCAGCAGCCAAGATCGGATCCTTAATGAAAAACTGTTTTTT.

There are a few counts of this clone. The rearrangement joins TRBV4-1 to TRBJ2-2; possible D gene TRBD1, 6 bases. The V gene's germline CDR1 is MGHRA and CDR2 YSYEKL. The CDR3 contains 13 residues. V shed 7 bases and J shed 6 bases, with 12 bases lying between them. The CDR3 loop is CASKFQGSGELFF. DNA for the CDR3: TGCGCCAGCAAATTTCAGGGGTCCGGGGAGCTGTTTTTT.

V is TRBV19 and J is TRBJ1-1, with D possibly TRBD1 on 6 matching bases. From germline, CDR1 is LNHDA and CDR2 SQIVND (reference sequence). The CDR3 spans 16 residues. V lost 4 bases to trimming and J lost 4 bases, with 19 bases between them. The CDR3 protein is CASSTSTGRSRTEAFF. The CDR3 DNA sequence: TGTGCCAGTAGTACATCGACAGGACGGTCTCGCACTGAAGCTTTCTTT.

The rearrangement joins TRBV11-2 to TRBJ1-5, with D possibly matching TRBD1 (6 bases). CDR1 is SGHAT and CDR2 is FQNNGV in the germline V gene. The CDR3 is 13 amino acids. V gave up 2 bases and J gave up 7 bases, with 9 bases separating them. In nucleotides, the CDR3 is TGTGCCAGCAGCTTATACAGGGACCAGCCCCAGCATTTT. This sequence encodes CASSLYRDQPQHF.

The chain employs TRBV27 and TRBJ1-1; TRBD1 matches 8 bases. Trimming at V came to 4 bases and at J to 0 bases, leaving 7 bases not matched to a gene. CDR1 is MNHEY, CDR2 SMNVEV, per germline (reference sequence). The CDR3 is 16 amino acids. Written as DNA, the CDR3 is TGTGCCAGCAGTTCTGGGACAGGCGGGGTGAACACTGAAGCTTTCTTT. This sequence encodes CASSSGTGGVNTEAFF.

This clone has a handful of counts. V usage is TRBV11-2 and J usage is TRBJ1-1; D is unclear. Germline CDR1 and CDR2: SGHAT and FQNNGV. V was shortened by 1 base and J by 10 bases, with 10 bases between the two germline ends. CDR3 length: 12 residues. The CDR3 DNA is TGTGCCAGCAGCTTAGCGGGCTTAGGAGCTTTCTTT. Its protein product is CASSLAGLGAFF.

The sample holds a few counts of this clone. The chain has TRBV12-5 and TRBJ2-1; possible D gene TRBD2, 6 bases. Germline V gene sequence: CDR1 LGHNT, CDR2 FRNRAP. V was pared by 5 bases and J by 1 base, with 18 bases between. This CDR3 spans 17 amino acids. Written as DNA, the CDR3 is TGTGCTAGTGGTCCTGGACTAACCTCCTGGTCCTACAATGAGCAGTTCTTC. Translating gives CASGPGLTSWSYNEQFF.

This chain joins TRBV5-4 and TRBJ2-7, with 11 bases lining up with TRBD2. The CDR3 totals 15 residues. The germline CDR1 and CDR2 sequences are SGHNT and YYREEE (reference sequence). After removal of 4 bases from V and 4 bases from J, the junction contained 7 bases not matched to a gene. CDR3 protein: CASSVAGGLDYEQYF. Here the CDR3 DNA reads TGTGCCAGCAGCGTAGCGGGAGGGTTAGATTACGAGCAGTACTTC.

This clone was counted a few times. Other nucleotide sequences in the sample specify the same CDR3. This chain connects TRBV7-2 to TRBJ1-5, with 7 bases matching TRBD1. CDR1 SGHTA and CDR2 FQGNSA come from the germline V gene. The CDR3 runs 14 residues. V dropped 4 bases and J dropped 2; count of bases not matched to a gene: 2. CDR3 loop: CASSSGQGNQPQHF. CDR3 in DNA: TGTGCCAGCAGCTCTGGACAGGGCAATCAGCCCCAGCATTTT.

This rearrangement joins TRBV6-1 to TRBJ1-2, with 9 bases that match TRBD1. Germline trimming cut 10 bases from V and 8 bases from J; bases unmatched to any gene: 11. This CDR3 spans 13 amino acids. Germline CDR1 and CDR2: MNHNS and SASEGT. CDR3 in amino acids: CATSGQGGIGYTF. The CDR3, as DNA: TGTGCCACCTCGGGACAGGGTGGGATCGGCTACACCTTC.

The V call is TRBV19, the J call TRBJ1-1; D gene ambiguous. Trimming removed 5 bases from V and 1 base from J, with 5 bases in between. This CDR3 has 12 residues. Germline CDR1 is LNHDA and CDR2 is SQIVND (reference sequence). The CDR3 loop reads CASSWGNTEAFF. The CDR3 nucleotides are TGTGCCAGTAGTTGGGGGAACACTGAAGCTTTCTTT.

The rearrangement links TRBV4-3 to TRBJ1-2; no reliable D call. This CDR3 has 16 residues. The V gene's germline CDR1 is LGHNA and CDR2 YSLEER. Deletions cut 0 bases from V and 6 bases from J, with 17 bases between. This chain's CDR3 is CASSQDSSGLLHGYTF. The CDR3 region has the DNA TGCGCCAGCAGCCAAGACTCGTCAGGTCTTCTACATGGCTACACCTTC.